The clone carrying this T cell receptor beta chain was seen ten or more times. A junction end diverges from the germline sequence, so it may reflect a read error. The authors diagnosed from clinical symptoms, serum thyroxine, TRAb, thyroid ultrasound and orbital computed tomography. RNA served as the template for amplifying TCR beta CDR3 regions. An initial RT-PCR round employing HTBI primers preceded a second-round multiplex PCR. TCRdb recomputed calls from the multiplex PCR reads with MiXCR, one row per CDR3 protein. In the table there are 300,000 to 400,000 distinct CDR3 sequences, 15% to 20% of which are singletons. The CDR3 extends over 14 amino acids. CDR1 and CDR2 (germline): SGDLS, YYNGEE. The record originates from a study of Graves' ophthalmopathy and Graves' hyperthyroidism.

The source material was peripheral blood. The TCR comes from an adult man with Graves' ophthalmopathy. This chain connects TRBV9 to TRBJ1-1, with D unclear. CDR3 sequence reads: CTSSVAGVNTEAFF. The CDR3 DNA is TGTACCAGCAGCGTAGCCGGAGTGAACACTGAAGCTTTCTTT.